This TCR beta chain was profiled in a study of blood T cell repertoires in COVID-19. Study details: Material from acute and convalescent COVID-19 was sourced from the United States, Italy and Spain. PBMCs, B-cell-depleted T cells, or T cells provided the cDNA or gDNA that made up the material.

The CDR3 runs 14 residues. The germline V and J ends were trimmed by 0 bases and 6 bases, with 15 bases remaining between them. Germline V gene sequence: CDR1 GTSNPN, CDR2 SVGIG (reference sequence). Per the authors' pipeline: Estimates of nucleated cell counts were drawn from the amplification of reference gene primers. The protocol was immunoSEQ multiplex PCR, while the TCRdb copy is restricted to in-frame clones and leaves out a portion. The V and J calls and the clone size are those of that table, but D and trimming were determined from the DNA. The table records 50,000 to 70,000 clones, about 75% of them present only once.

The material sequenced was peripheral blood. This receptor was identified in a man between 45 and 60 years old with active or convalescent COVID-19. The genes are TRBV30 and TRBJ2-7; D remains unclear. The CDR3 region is CAWSVGGPSGEQYF. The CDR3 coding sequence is TGTGCCTGGAGTGTAGGTGGCCCCTCGGGCGAGCAGTACTTC.